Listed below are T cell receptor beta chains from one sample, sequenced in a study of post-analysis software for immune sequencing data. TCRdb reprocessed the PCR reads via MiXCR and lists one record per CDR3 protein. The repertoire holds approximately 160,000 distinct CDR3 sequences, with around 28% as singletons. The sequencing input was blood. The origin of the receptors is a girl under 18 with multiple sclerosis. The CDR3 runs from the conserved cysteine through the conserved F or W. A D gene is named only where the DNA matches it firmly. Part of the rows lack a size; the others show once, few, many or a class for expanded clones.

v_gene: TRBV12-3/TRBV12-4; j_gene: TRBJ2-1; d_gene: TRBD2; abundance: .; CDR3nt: TGTGCCAGCAGTTTTCGGGAGGGCTACAATGAGCAGTTCTTC; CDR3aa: CASSFREGYNEQFF
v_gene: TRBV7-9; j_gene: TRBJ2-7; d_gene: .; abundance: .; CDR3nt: TGTGCCAGCAGCTTAGTGGGGCAGGTCGGTAGCGAGCAGTACTTC; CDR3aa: CASSLVGQVGSEQYF
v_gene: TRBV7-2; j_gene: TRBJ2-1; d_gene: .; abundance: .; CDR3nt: TGTGCCAGCAGCTTCAAGAGGGTCGCTGAGCAGTTCTTC; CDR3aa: CASSFKRVAEQFF
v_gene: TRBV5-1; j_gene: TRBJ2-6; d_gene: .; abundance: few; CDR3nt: TGCGCCAGCAGCTTGATCTCTGGGGCCAACGTCCTGACTTTC; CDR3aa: CASSLISGANVLTF
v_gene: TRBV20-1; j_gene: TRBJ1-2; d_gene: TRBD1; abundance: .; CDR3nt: TGCAGTGCTAGAGATATCAGGACAGGGGTAAACGGCTACACCTTC; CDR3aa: CSARDIRTGVNGYTF
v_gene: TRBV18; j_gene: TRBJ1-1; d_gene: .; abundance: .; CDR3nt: TGTGCCAGCTCACCAGGACAAACAAACACTGAAGCTTTAGGTTTCTTT; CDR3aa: CASSPGQTNTEALGFF
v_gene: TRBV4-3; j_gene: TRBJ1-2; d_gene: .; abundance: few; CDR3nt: TGCGCCAGCAGCCAAGCAGTAGGTGACGGCTACACCTTC; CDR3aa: CASSQAVGDGYTF
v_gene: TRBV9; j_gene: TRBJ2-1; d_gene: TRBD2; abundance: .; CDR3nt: TGTGCCAGCGGCACCCCGACTAGCGGGGCATACAATGAGCAGTTCTTC; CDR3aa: CASGTPTSGAYNEQFF
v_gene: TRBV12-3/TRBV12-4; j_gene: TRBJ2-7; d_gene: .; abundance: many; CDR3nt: TGTGCCAGCAGTTGGGGACTGGGGTACGAGCAGTACTTC; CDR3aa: CASSWGLGYEQYF
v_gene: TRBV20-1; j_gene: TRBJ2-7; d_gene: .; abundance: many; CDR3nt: TGCAGTGCTAGCCAGGGGTCCTCCTACGAGCAGTACTTC; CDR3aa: CSASQGSSYEQYF
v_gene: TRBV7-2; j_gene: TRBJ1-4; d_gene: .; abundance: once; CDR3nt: TGTGCCAGCAGCCGAACAGGGTTACAAGAAAAACTGTTTTTT; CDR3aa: CASSRTGLQEKLFF
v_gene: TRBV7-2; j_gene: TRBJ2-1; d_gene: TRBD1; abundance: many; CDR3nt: TGTGCCAGCAGCACTGGGGGACAGGGCAAGGGAGAGCAGTTCTTC; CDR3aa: CASSTGGQGKGEQFF
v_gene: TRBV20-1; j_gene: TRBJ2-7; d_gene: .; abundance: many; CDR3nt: TGCAGTGCTAGAGGGGGTCTGACAGTCTACGAGCAGTACTTC; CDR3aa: CSARGGLTVYEQYF
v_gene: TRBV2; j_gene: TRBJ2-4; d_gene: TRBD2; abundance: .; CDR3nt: TGTGCCAGCAGAGCTTTAGCGGGTAAAAACATTCAGTACTTC; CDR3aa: CASRALAGKNIQYF
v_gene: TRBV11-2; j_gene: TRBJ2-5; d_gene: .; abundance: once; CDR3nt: TGTGCCAGCAGCTATCGTAGACAAGAGACCCAGTACTTC; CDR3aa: CASSYRRQETQYF
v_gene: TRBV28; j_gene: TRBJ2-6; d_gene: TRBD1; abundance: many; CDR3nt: TGTGCCAGCAGTTTTGAACTTCGGACAGGGAGCTCTGGGGCCAACGTCCTGACTTTC; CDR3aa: CASSFELRTGSSGANVLTF
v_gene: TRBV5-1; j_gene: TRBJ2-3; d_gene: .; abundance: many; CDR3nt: TGCGCCAGCAGCTCGACCACTACAGATACGCAGTATTTT; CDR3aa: CASSSTTTDTQYF
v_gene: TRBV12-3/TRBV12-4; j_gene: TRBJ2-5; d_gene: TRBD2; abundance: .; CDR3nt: TGTGCCAGCAGACGAAGACCGGGACTAGCGGGAGGGGAGACCCAGTACTTC; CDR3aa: CASRRRPGLAGGETQYF
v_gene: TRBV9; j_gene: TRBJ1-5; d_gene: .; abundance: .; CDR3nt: TGTGCCAGCAACGTAGGGGGGGGAAATCAGCCCCAGCATTTT; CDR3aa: CASNVGGGNQPQHF
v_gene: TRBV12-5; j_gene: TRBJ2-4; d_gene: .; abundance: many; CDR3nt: TGTGCTAGTGTAAAAGAACGCGGGGACATTCAGTACTTC; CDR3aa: CASVKERGDIQYF
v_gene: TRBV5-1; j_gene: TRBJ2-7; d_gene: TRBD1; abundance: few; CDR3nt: TGCGCCAGCAGCCCGGACAGGTCCTACGAGCAGTACTTC; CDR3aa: CASSPDRSYEQYF
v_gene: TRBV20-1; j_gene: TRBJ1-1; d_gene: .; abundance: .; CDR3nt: TGCAGTGCTAGAGCCAGGACAGCAGAAGCTTTCTTT; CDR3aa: CSARARTAEAFF